This T cell receptor (beta chain) came from a study of T cell responses to AZD1222 COVID-19 vaccine. CDR1 and CDR2 from the germline V gene are MNHEY and SVGAGI. CDR3 length equals 14 residues. Trimming cost V 4 bases and J 1 base; bases outside gene matches: 0. Comments on this clone: Antigen unknown.

Study-wide points: At study baseline, merely more than 5 AZD1222 recipients were seropositive. Mostly white British, mostly female donors; authors suggested clonal diversity may be underestimated.

The method was immunoSEQ multiplex PCR; TCRdb's version includes in-frame clones alone and lacks a portion of them. This sample carries about 110,000 clones, roughly 85% of them seen once, and the ten largest clones take less than 2.5%. This material consisted of peripheral blood, taken 28 days after the second AZD1222 dose. This receptor was obtained from an adult who received the AZD1222 COVID-19 vaccine. The chain joins TRBV6-5 to TRBJ2-2, with 7 positions matching TRBD1. In DNA, the CDR3 is TGTGCCAGCAGTTGGGACAGGAACACCGGGGAGCTGTTTTTT. Its protein is CASSWDRNTGELFF.